The rows below give T cell receptor beta chains drawn from one sample of a study of T cell responses to AZD1222 COVID-19 vaccine. The protocol was immunoSEQ multiplex PCR, while the TCRdb copy is restricted to in-frame clones and leaves out a portion. In the table there are about 120,000 clones, roughly 85% of which are singletons. The sequencing used peripheral blood, collected on day 0 of MenACWY control vaccination. These receptors came from an adult in good health. The CDR3 runs from the conserved cysteine through the conserved F or W. D genes are given only for firm matches. Clone size is given for some rows only: seen once, a few or many times, or a class if the clone is expanded.

J gene: TRBJ1-6
V gene: TRBV6-5
clone size: -
D gene: -
CDR3 protein: CASKDRRDNSPLHF
CDR3 DNA: TGTGCCAGCAAAGATCGGAGGGATAATTCACCCCTCCACTTT

J gene: TRBJ1-5
V gene: TRBV7-3
clone size: -
D gene: -
CDR3 protein: CASSFGPDQPQHF
CDR3 DNA: TGTGCCAGCAGCTTCGGACCCGATCAGCCCCAGCATTTT

J gene: TRBJ2-1
V gene: TRBV5-1
clone size: -
D gene: -
CDR3 protein: CASSSFQGQAAGEQFF
CDR3 DNA: TGCGCCAGCAGCTCTTTCCAGGGCCAGGCCGCTGGTGAGCAGTTCTTC

J gene: TRBJ2-7
V gene: TRBV18
clone size: -
D gene: -
CDR3 protein: CASSQGRSPYEQYF
CDR3 DNA: TGTGCCAGCTCACAGGGGAGGTCCCCCTACGAGCAGTACTTC

J gene: TRBJ2-7
V gene: TRBV5-3
clone size: -
D gene: -
CDR3 protein: CARSLVGRASSYEQYF
CDR3 DNA: TGTGCCAGAAGCTTGGTGGGCAGGGCGAGCTCCTACGAGCAGTACTTC

J gene: TRBJ1-1
V gene: TRBV5-6
clone size: once
D gene: -
CDR3 protein: CASSSRGGTEAFF
CDR3 DNA: TGTGCCAGCAGCTCCCGAGGGGGCACTGAAGCTTTCTTT

J gene: TRBJ1-1
V gene: TRBV28
clone size: few
D gene: -
CDR3 protein: CASSLTTVGAFF
CDR3 DNA: TGTGCCAGCAGTTTAACGACAGTAGGAGCTTTCTTT

J gene: TRBJ1-4
V gene: TRBV2
clone size: -
D gene: -
CDR3 protein: CASSDSGLGEKLFF
CDR3 DNA: TGTGCCAGCAGTGACTCGGGGTTAGGGGAAAAACTGTTTTTT

J gene: TRBJ1-2
V gene: TRBV25-1
clone size: -
D gene: -
CDR3 protein: CASSGNDGYTF
CDR3 DNA: TGTGCCAGCAGTGGTAATGATGGCTACACCTTC

J gene: TRBJ2-3
V gene: TRBV18
clone size: -
D gene: TRBD1
CDR3 protein: CASSPTRRTGGDTQYF
CDR3 DNA: TGTGCCAGCTCACCTACCCGTCGGACAGGAGGCGATACGCAGTATTTT

J gene: TRBJ1-2
V gene: TRBV16
clone size: -
D gene: TRBD1
CDR3 protein: CASSQDRVRGNYGYTF
CDR3 DNA: TGTGCCAGCAGCCAAGACAGGGTTAGGGGCAACTATGGCTACACCTTC

J gene: TRBJ1-5
V gene: TRBV4-1
clone size: once
D gene: -
CDR3 protein: CASSQDGGSRSNQPQHF
CDR3 DNA: TGCGCCAGCAGCCAAGATGGAGGCAGTCGTAGCAATCAGCCCCAGCATTTT

J gene: TRBJ2-2
V gene: TRBV7-8
clone size: -
D gene: -
CDR3 protein: CASSPHGGLGTGELFF
CDR3 DNA: TGTGCCAGCAGCCCCCATGGGGGGCTCGGCACCGGGGAGCTGTTTTTT

J gene: TRBJ1-5
V gene: TRBV5-5
clone size: -
D gene: -
CDR3 protein: CASSNSLTNQPQHF
CDR3 DNA: TGTGCCAGCAGCAATTCTCTGACCAATCAGCCCCAGCATTTT

J gene: TRBJ2-5
V gene: TRBV7-9
clone size: once
D gene: -
CDR3 protein: CASSLGLGGETQYF
CDR3 DNA: TGTGCCAGCAGCTTAGGTCTAGGGGGGGAGACCCAGTACTTC

J gene: TRBJ1-5
V gene: TRBV21-1
clone size: -
D gene: -
CDR3 protein: CASSIPLGQSLYSNQPQHF
CDR3 DNA: TGTGCCAGCAGCATCCCCCTAGGGCAGAGCCTTTATAGCAATCAGCCCCAGCATTTT